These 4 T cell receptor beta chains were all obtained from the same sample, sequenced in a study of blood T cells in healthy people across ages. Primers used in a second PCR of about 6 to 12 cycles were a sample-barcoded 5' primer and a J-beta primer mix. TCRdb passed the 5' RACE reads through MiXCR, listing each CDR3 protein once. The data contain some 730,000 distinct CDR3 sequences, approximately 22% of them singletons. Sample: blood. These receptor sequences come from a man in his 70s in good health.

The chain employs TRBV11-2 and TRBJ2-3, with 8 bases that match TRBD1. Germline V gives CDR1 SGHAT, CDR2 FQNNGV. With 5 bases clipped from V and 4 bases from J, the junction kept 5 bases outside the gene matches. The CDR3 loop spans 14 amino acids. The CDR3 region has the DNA TGTGCCAGCAGCCTATGGGACAGGCCAGATACGCAGTATTTT. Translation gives CASSLWDRPDTQYF.

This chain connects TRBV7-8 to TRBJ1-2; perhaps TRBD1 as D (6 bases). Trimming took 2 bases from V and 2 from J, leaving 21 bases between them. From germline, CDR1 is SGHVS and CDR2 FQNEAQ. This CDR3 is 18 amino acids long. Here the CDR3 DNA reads TGTGCCAGCAGCTTAACAATTAAACCCGGGACACGGAACTATGGCTACACCTTC. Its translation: CASSLTIKPGTRNYGYTF.

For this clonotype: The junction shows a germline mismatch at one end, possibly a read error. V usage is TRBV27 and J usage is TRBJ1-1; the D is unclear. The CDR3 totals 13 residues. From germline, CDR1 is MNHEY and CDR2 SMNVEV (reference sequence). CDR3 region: CASSLRGGTEASF. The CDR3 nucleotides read TGTGCCAGCAGTCTCCGTGGAGGCACTGAAGCTTCCTTT.

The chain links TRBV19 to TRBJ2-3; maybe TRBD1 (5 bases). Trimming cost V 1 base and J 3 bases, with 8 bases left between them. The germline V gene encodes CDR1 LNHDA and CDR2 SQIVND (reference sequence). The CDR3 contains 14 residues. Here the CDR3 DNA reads TGTGCCAGTAGTATAGTCGGACAAACAGATACGCAGTATTTT. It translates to CASSIVGQTDTQYF. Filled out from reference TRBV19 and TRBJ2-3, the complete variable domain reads DGGITQSPKYLFRKEGQNVTLSCEQNLNHDAMYWYRQDPGQGLRLIYYSQIVNDFQKGDIAEGYSVSREKKESFPLTVTSAQKNPTAFYLCASSIVGQTDTQYFGPGTRLTVL.